A single sample gave rise to the 22 T cell receptor beta chains below, sequenced in a study of early T cells in non-severe SARS-CoV-2 infection. MiXCR, run by TCRdb on the 5' RACE reads, gives a single entry per CDR3 protein. Of 70,000 to 95,000 distinct CDR3 sequences listed, roughly 14% were seen once; the top ten hold 0.58%. What was sequenced was whole blood. These receptor sequences come from an adult who was a healthcare worker with PCR-confirmed SARS-CoV-2 infection or an uninfected control (not recorded which).

This clonotype was recorded many times. The chain is built from TRBV11-2 and TRBJ2-7, with D possibly TRBD2 on 5 matching bases. The V end lost 4 bases, the J end lost 4 bases, and 8 bases lay between the germline ends. There are 12 residues in the CDR3. Germline CDR1 is SGHAT and CDR2 is FQNNGV. The CDR3 spells CASSSLGYEQYV. DNA for the CDR3: TGTGCCAGCAGCTCACTAGGGTACGAGCAGTACGTC.

The sample holds many counts of this clonotype. The genes are TRBV5-1 and TRBJ1-6; D ambiguous. There are 16 residues in the CDR3. CDR1 and CDR2 from the germline V gene are SGHRS and YFSETQ. Trimming shortened V by 8 bases and J by 0 bases, and 15 bases separated the two germline ends. The CDR3 coding sequence is TGCGCCAGAGGAGTACAGCAAAGCTCCTATAATTCACCCCTCCACTTT. It is translated as CARGVQQSSYNSPLHF.

This clonotype has only a few counts. The genes are TRBV10-3 and TRBJ2-5; D remains ambiguous. V was clipped by 3 bases and J by 6 bases, with 5 bases between them. Germline CDR1 and CDR2: ENHRY and SYGVKD. This CDR3 contains 11 residues. This CDR3 is CAISEAKTQYF. CDR3 DNA sequence: TGTGCCATCAGTGAAGCTAAGACCCAGTACTTC.

The chain is built from TRBV5-5 and TRBJ2-1; 14 nucleotides match TRBD2. The CDR3 runs to 16 residues. V shed 4 bases, J shed 6 bases, and the junction held 6 bases outside the gene matches. Germline-derived CDR1 and CDR2 are SGHKS and YYEKEE (reference sequence). The CDR3 loop reads CASSRSGTSGGNEQFF. CDR3 nucleotide sequence: TGTGCCAGCAGCCGTTCCGGGACTAGCGGGGGCAATGAGCAGTTCTTC. The full variable domain, completed using reference TRBV5-5 and TRBJ2-1, is DAGVTQSPTHLIKTRGQQVTLRCSPISGHKSVSWYQQVLGQGPQFIFQYYEKEERGRGNFPDRFSARQFPNYSSELNVNALLLGDSALYLCASSRSGTSGGNEQFFGPGTRLTVL.

The table lists this clonotype with a few counts. V and J are TRBV12-3 or TRBV12-4 and TRBJ1-4, with a tentative D call TRBD1 (6 bases). V lost 6 bases and J lost 8, with 16 bases in between. This CDR3 region has 14 residues. CDR3 sequence reads: CASSTGGRSEKLFF. CDR3 DNA sequence: TGTGCCAGCAGCACCGGGGGGCGTAGCGAAAAACTGTTTTTT.

As to this clonotype: One junction end disagrees with the germline gene, perhaps due to a read error. The chain is built from TRBV7-2 and TRBJ2-6, with 7 bases fitting TRBD1. The CDR3 sequence is 16 residues long. Germline-derived CDR1 and CDR2 are SGHTA and FQGNSA. CDR3 bases: TGTGCCAACAGCTCCCGACAGGGTGGTGGGGCCAACGTCCTGACTTTC. Translation gives CANSSRQGGGANVLTF.

This clonotype was detected ten times or more. This rearrangement joins TRBV6-2 or TRBV6-3 to TRBJ2-1; TRBD1 agrees at 9 bases. The junction had 10 bases not matched to a gene; V was cut back by 8 bases and J by 5 bases. Per germline, CDR1 MNHEY and CDR2 SVGEGT. The CDR3 is 15 amino acids. Written as DNA, the CDR3 is TGTGCCAGCGCTGCCCGGACAGGGGTCCACAATGAGCAGTTCTTC. Translating it yields CASAARTGVHNEQFF.

This rearrangement joins TRBV5-4 to TRBJ2-3; 12 bases match TRBD2. The germline gives CDR1 SGHNT, CDR2 YYREEE (reference sequence). The CDR3 has 16 amino acids. V trimming: 0 bases; J trimming: 2 bases; junction bases outside the gene matches: 1. In DNA, the CDR3 is TGTGCCAGCAGCTTGGGGACTAGCGGGGTCACAGATACGCAGTATTTT. As protein: CASSLGTSGVTDTQYF.

The CDR3 coding sequence is TGCAGTGTAACGGGACAGGGTTTCACTGAAGCTTTCTTT. Translating it yields CSVTGQGFTEAFF. The rearrangement joins TRBV20-1 to TRBJ1-1, with TRBD1 matching 9 bases. The V gene end was trimmed by 7 bases and the J gene end by 4 bases; junction bases not matched to a gene: 7. The CDR3 is 13 amino acids. CDR1 is DFQATT, CDR2 SNEGSKA, per germline (reference sequence).

CDR3 bases: TGTGCCAGCAGCTTGGGGGGACTACCCACCACCATTCAGTACTTC. Protein: CASSLGGLPTTIQYF. This sequence joins TRBV5-4 and TRBJ2-4; 7 bases match TRBD2. J lost 9 bases, V lost 0 bases, and 9 bases had no gene match. The CDR3 runs 15 residues. In germline, CDR1 is SGHNT, CDR2 YYREEE (reference sequence).

This clonotype was found a few times. DNA for the CDR3: TGTGCCAGCAGCCAGACTAGCGTTGGTCAAGAGACCCAGTACTTC. Protein product: CASSQTSVGQETQYF. This rearrangement joins TRBV3-1 to TRBJ2-5; TRBD2 aligns across 8 bases. The CDR3 length is 15 residues. J was trimmed by 2 bases and V by 3 bases; bases with no gene match: 5. Germline CDR1 reads LGHDT; CDR2 reads YNNKEL (reference sequence).

This rearrangement joins TRBV5-1 to TRBJ2-3; 10 bases are a match to TRBD1. This CDR3 spans 16 amino acids. Germline CDR1 and CDR2: SGHRS and YFSETQ. J lost 2 bases, V lost 2 bases, and 5 bases had no gene match. CDR3 loop: CASSLQDRGVTDTQYF. Here the CDR3 DNA reads TGCGCCAGCAGCTTACAGGACAGGGGGGTCACAGATACGCAGTATTTT.

This clonotype was seen at least ten times. V usage is TRBV2 and J usage is TRBJ1-2; 7 bases line up with TRBD1. This CDR3 spans 14 amino acids. With 6 bases clipped from V and 2 bases from J, the junction kept 6 bases outside the gene matches. Germline-derived CDR1 and CDR2 are SNHLY and FYNNEI. As DNA, the CDR3 is TGTGCCAGCAGCGGGACAGCCGTCAACTATGGCTACACCTTC. Translation: CASSGTAVNYGYTF.

This clonotype appeared a few times. The rearrangement uses TRBV19 and TRBJ2-7; possible D gene TRBD1, 6 bases. Germline-derived CDR1 and CDR2 are LNHDA and SQIVND (reference sequence). V gave up 2 bases and J gave up 13 bases, with 15 bases separating them. CDR3 length: 12 amino acids. The CDR3 DNA is TGTGCCAGTAGTATATTACAGGGATTGGGTTACGTC. Translation: CASSILQGLGYV.

This clonotype was found a few times. The rearrangement joins TRBV18 to TRBJ1-4; D gene ambiguous. The CDR3 loop spans 17 amino acids. The germline CDR1 and CDR2 sequences are KGHSH and LQKENI. Between the trimmed V and J ends, which lost 3 bases and 2 bases, there was a span of 16 bases. CDR3 residues: CASSPGTSSVTNEKLFF. The DNA of the CDR3 is TGTGCCAGCTCACCGGGAACGAGTTCGGTGACTAATGAAAAACTGTTTTTT.

The chain carries TRBV7-3 and TRBJ2-6; no definite D call. The germline V gene encodes CDR1 SGHTA and CDR2 FQGTGA. The CDR3 consists of 16 residues. The germline V and J ends were trimmed by 2 bases and 0 bases, with 8 bases remaining between them. The CDR3 bases are TGTGCCAGCAGCTTATCCCCCAACTCTGGGGCCAACGTCCTGACTTTC. Translated: CASSLSPNSGANVLTF.

The chain uses TRBV10-3 and TRBJ2-7, with D perhaps TRBD1 (6 bases). With 5 bases removed from V and 4 bases from J, the gap between germline ends came to 6 bases. The CDR3 has 11 residues. Looked up from germline, CDR1 is ENHRY and CDR2 is SYGVKD. This CDR3 is CAISQGYEQYV. The CDR3 coding sequence is TGTGCCATCAGTCAGGGGTACGAGCAGTACGTC.

The table lists this clonotype with a few counts. V usage is TRBV28 and J usage is TRBJ1-6; 9 bases agree with TRBD1. This CDR3 has 15 residues. Germline loops: CDR1 MDHEN, CDR2 SYDVKM. Trimming removed 5 bases from V and 13 bases from J; junction bases left unmatched: 12. This chain's CDR3 is CASSLMGQGLFPLHF. The CDR3 bases are TGTGCCAGCAGTCTTATGGGACAGGGCCTTTTCCCCCTCCACTTT.

The table lists this clonotype with many counts. The chain couples TRBV25-1 to TRBJ1-1, with a tentative D call TRBD1 (5 bases). Trimming removed 3 bases at V and 6 bases at J, with 5 bases between. CDR3 length: 11 amino acids. The germline V gene has CDR1 MGHDK and CDR2 SYGVNS. CDR3 DNA: TGTGCCAGCAGTGAGGGGCCTGAAGCTTTCTTT. This gives the protein CASSEGPEAFF.

This clonotype was counted a few times. CDR3 in amino acids: CSVYTDTQYF. In DNA form, the CDR3 reads TGCAGCGTTTACACAGATACGCAGTATTTT. The chain recombines TRBV29-1 with TRBJ2-3; D is undetermined. This CDR3 spans 10 amino acids. Between the trimmed V and J ends, which lost 5 bases and 2 bases, there was a span of 2 bases. Per the germline V gene, CDR1 is SQVTM and CDR2 is ANQGSEA.

This clonotype came up many times. The V gene is TRBV4-1, the J gene TRBJ1-6; D unresolved. Deletions cut 1 base from V and 10 bases from J, with 11 bases between. Germline assignment: CDR1 MGHRA and CDR2 YSYEKL. This CDR3 is built from 14 residues. The CDR3 DNA reads as TGCGCCAGCAGCCAAGCCGTCATTGGGTCACCCCTCCACTTT. Translating it yields CASSQAVIGSPLHF.

With regard to this clonotype: This may arise from a read error, as a much more abundant clone is one base away. The chain carries TRBV12-3 or TRBV12-4 and TRBJ2-3; possibly TRBD1 for D (6 bases). This CDR3 contains 18 residues. With 4 bases removed from V and 6 bases from J, the gap between germline ends came to 26 bases. The chain's CDR3 is CASSSSISGHRERDTQYF. CDR3 coding DNA: TGTGCCAGCAGTTCCAGTATCTCGGGACACCGAGAGCGGGATACGCAGTATTTT.